This T cell receptor (beta chain) was found in a study of technical replicates of blood from a handful of donors. Libraries were prepared by immunoSEQ multiplex PCR; TCRdb keeps only in-frame clonotypes and omits some of them. The sample consists of over 50,000 clones, around 86% of them appearing once. CDR3 length: 15 amino acids. CDR1 and CDR2 from the germline V gene are SGHRS and YFSETQ. After removal of 1 base from V and 0 bases from J, the junction contained 1 base not matched to a gene. This clone was observed a handful of times. This sequence joins TRBV5-1 and TRBJ2-3, with TRBD2 matching 8 bases. Sequenced sample: PBMCs. The receptor's source is a human donor in good health. Some clones in this sample may be carry-over from other donors' samples. In nucleotides, the CDR3 is TGCGCCAGCAGCTTGAGCGGGGGTAGCACAGATACGCAGTATTTT. Encoded protein: CASSLSGGSTDTQYF.